This entry concerns a single TCR beta chain. TCRdb ran MiXCR on the RT-PCR reads and lists one entry per CDR3 protein. This table holds more than 550,000 distinct CDR3 sequences, approximately 15% found once. The junction had 6 bases not matched to a gene; V was cut back by 1 base and J by 4 bases. The CDR3 sequence is 17 residues long. Looked up from germline, CDR1 is SGHAT and CDR2 is FQNNGV. V and J are TRBV11-2 and TRBJ2-5, with TRBD2 matching over 13 bases. Source material: memory CD4+ T cells from blood. The receptor comes from a female donor in good health, serving as a healthy control. The CDR3 loop reads CASSLAGTSGTRETQYF. DNA of the CDR3: TGTGCCAGCAGCTTAGCTGGGACTAGCGGGACGAGAGAGACCCAGTACTTC. Using reference TRBV11-2 and TRBJ2-5 for the parts outside the CDR3, the full variable domain is EAGVAQSPRYKIIEKRQSVAFWCNPISGHATLYWYQQILGQGPKLLIQFQNNGVVDDSQLPKDRFSAERLKGVDSTLKIQPAKLEDSAVYLCASSLAGTSGTRETQYFGPGTRLLVL.